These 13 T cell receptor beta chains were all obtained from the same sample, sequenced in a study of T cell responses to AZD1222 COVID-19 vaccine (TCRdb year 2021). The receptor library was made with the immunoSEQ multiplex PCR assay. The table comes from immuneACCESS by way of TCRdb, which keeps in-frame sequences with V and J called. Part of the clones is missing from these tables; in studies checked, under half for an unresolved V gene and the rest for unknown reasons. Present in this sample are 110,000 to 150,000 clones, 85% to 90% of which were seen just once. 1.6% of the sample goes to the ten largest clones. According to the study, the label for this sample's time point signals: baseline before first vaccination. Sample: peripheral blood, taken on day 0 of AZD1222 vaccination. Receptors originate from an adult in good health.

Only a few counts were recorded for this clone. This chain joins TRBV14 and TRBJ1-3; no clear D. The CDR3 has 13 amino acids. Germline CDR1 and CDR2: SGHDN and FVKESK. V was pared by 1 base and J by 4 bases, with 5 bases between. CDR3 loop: CASSQAGGNTIYF. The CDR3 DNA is TGTGCCAGCAGCCAAGCCGGGGGAAACACCATATATTTT. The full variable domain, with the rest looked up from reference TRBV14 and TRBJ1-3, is EAGVTQFPSHSVIEKGQTVTLRCDPISGHDNLYWYRRVMGKEIKFLLHFVKESKQDESGMPNNRFLAERTGGTYSTLKVQPAELEDSGVYFCASSQAGGNTIYFGEGSWLTVV.

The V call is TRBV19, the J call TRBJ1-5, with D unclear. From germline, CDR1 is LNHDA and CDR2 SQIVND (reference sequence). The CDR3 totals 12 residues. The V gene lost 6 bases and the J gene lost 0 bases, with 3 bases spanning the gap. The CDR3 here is CASRGSNQPQHF. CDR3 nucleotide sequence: TGTGCCAGTAGAGGTAGCAATCAGCCCCAGCATTTT.

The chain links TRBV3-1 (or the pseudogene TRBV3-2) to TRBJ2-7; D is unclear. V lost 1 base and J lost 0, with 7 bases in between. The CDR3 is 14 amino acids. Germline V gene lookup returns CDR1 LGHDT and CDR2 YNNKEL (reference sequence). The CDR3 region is CASSQVRVSYEQYF. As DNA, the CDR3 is TGTGCCAGCAGCCAAGTACGGGTCTCCTACGAGCAGTACTTC.

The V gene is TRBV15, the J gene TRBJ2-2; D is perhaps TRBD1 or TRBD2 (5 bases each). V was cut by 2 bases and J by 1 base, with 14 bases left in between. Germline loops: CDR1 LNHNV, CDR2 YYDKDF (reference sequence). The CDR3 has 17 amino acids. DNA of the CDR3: TGTGCCACCAGCAGACTCTCCGGGACGGTGAACACCGGGGAGCTGTTTTTT. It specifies CATSRLSGTVNTGELFF.

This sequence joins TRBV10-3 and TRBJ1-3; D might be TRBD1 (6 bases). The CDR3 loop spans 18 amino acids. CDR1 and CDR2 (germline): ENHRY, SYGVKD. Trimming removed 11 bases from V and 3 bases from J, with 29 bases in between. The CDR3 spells CASGKMGGYVSRGNTIYF. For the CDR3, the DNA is TGTGCCTCGGGAAAAATGGGGGGCTATGTTTCCCGTGGAAACACCATATATTTT.

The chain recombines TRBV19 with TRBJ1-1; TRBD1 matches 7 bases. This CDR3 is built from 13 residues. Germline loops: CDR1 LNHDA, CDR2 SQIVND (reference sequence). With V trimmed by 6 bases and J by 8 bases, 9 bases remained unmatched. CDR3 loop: CASSHRGPREAFF. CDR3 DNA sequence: TGTGCCAGTAGCCACAGGGGTCCCCGAGAAGCTTTCTTT.

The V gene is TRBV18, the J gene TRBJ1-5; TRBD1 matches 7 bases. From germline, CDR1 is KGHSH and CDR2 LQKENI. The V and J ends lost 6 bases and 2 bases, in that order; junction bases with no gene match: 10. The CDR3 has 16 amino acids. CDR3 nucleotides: TGTGCCAGCTCCCTCGGGACAGATCTTGGCAATCAGCCCCAGCATTTT. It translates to CASSLGTDLGNQPQHF.

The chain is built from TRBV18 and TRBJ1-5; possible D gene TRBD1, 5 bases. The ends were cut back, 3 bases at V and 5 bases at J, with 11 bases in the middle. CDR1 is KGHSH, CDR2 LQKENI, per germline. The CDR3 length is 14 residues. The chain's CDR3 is CASSPTWGDQPQHF. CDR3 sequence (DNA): TGTGCCAGCTCACCGACCTGGGGGGATCAGCCCCAGCATTTT.

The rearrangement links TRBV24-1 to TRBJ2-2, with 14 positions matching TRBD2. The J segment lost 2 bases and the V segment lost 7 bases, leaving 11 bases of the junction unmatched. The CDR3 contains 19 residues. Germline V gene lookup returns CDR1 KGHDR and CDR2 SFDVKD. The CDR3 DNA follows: TGTGCCACCAGCGGGGAACCGGGACTAGCGGGAGTTAACACCGGGGAGCTGTTTTTT. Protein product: CATSGEPGLAGVNTGELFF.

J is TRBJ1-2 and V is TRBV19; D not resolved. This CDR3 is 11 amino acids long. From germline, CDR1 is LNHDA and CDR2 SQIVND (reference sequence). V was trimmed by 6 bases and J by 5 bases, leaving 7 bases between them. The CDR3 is CASRSGYGYTF. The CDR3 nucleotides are TGTGCCAGTAGGAGTGGGTATGGCTACACCTTC.

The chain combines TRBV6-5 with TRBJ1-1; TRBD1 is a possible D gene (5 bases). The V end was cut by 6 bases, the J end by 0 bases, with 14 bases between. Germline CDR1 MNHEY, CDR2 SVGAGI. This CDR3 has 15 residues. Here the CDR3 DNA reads TGTGCCAGCAGCCAGGGACCCCTCATGAACACTGAAGCTTTCTTT. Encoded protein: CASSQGPLMNTEAFF.

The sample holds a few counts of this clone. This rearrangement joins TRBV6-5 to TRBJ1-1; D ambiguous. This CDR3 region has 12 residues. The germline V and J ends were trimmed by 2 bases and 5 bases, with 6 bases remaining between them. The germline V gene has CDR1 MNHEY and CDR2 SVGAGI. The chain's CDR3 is CASSYMSTEAFF. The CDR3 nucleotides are TGTGCCAGCAGTTACATGAGTACTGAAGCTTTCTTT.

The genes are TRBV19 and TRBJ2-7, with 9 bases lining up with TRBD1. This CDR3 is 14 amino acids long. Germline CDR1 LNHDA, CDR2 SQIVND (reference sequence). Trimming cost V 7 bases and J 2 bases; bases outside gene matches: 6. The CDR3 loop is CASKFGTGPYEQYF. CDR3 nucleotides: TGTGCCAGTAAGTTCGGGACAGGGCCCTACGAGCAGTACTTC.